Sequencing of this TCR beta chain was carried out in a study of OX40 agonist ivuxolimab in advanced cancers. As for the study in general: Of the patients, three showed partial responses, one with hepatocellular carcinoma and two with cutaneous melanoma. Study-level findings and limits: At 0.1 to 3.0 mg/kg and by week 6, CD4+ and CD8+ T cells in the blood had expanded clonally.

This clone was seen more than once but under ten times. Its antigen remains unknown. Germline-derived CDR1 and CDR2 are MNHNY and SVGAGI (reference sequence). This CDR3 contains 16 residues. V lost 7 bases, J lost 5 bases, and 16 bases stayed unmatched. Clones were sequenced by immunoSEQ multiplex PCR, and TCRdb holds only the in-frame ones, with some missing. The sample contains around 67,000 clones, about 85% of which appear only once. The rearrangement uses TRBV6-6 and TRBJ2-7; 8 bases match TRBD2. The source is an adult with an advanced solid tumor such as melanoma, head and neck, liver or kidney cancer. The source material was CD4+ or CD8+ T cells sorted from blood, sampled in a trial of the OX40 agonist ivuxolimab. DNA of the CDR3: TGTGCCAGCACCCTAACCGGGGCGGGAGGAGTCCACGAGCAGTACTTC. It is translated as CASTLTGAGGVHEQYF.